These T cell receptor beta chains were read from a single sample in a study of Graves' ophthalmopathy and Graves' hyperthyroidism. MiXCR was run by TCRdb on the multiplex PCR reads, yielding one entry per CDR3 protein. The repertoire has 560,000 or so distinct CDR3 sequences, less than 40% of them found once; the top ten carry around 4%. Sequencing was performed on peripheral blood or thyroid tissue (not recorded which). The receptor source for this set is an adult man with Graves' hyperthyroidism. CDR3s include the opening cysteine and the closing phenylalanine or tryptophan. A D gene is named only where the DNA matches it firmly. Expanded clones get a size class; other rows say once, few or many, or leave the size out.

CDR3: CASSGQGMGTEAFF
DNA: TGTGCCAGCAGTGGACAGGGCATGGGCACTGAAGCTTTCTTT
D: TRBD1
V: TRBV27
J: TRBJ1-1
size: -

CDR3: CATSRFPGQGFGYTF
DNA: TGTGCCACCAGCAGATTTCCGGGACAGGGATTCGGCTACACCTTC
D: TRBD1
V: TRBV15
J: TRBJ1-2
size: many

CDR3: CASRLGEETQYF
DNA: TGTGCCAGCAGGTTAGGGGAAGAGACCCAGTACTTC
D: -
V: TRBV7-9
J: TRBJ2-5
size: many

CDR3: CASSASVGNSSPLHF
DNA: TGTGCCAGCAGTGCTAGTGTGGGGAATAGCTCACCCCTCCACTTT
D: -
V: TRBV25-1
J: TRBJ1-6
size: -

CDR3: CASSPGLAAQLTLSYEQYF
DNA: TGTGCCAGCTCACCGGGACTAGCGGCACAATTAACCCTCTCCTACGAGCAGTACTTC
D: TRBD2
V: TRBV18
J: TRBJ2-7
size: -

CDR3: CASSIRGGANVLTF
DNA: TGTGCCAGCAGTATCAGGGGGGGGGCCAACGTCCTGACTTTC
D: TRBD1
V: TRBV7-2
J: TRBJ2-6
size: once

CDR3: CASSLAGGTADTQYF
DNA: TGTGCCAGTAGCTTAGCAGGGGGAACGGCAGATACGCAGTATTTT
D: TRBD1
V: TRBV19
J: TRBJ2-3
size: few

CDR3: CASSLQTASNTGELFF
DNA: TGTGCCAGCAGCTTGCAGACGGCCTCCAACACCGGGGAGCTGTTTTTT
D: -
V: TRBV7-9
J: TRBJ2-2
size: -

CDR3: CASSLAGATETQYF
DNA: TGTGCCAGTAGTTTAGCGGGTGCTACTGAGACCCAGTACTTC
D: TRBD2
V: TRBV19
J: TRBJ2-5
size: -

CDR3: CAWKRVYEQYF
DNA: TGTGCCTGGAAAAGGGTCTACGAGCAGTACTTC
D: -
V: TRBV7-9
J: TRBJ2-7
size: -

CDR3: CASSLEELNTEAFF
DNA: TGTGCTAGCAGCTTAGAGGAATTGAACACTGAAGCTTTCTTT
D: -
V: TRBV7-7
J: TRBJ1-1
size: many

CDR3: CSVERPTGNSPLHF
DNA: TGCAGCGTTGAAAGGCCAACCGGGAATTCACCCCTCCACTTT
D: -
V: TRBV29-1
J: TRBJ1-6
size: -

CDR3: CASSRTGGSGNYGYTF
DNA: TGTGCCAGCAGCCGTACAGGGGGCTCTGGTAACTATGGCTACACCTTC
D: TRBD1
V: TRBV12-3/TRBV12-4
J: TRBJ1-2
size: -

CDR3: CASGLGISYEQYF
DNA: TGTGCCAGCGGATTGGGCATCTCCTACGAGCAGTACTTC
D: -
V: TRBV6-5
J: TRBJ2-7
size: -

CDR3: CASSLAGQGEVTEAFF
DNA: TGCGCCAGCAGCTTGGCTGGACAGGGAGAGGTCACTGAAGCTTTCTTT
D: TRBD1
V: TRBV5-1
J: TRBJ1-1
size: many

CDR3: CSVEGDRGQETQYF
DNA: TGCAGCGTTGAAGGGGACAGGGGCCAAGAGACCCAGTACTTC
D: TRBD1
V: TRBV29-1
J: TRBJ2-5
size: many

CDR3: CASSVGQGLSHTIYF
DNA: TGTGCCAGCAGCGTCGGACAGGGGCTAAGTCACACCATATATTTT
D: TRBD1
V: TRBV9
J: TRBJ1-3
size: -

CDR3: CASNLQGGVDQPQHF
DNA: TGTGCCAGCAACCTCCAGGGAGGGGTGGATCAGCCCCAGCATTTT
D: -
V: TRBV7-2
J: TRBJ1-5
size: -

CDR3: CASSVGQGSSYEQYF
DNA: TGTGCCAGCAGTGTCGGGCAGGGCAGCTCCTACGAGCAGTACTTC
D: -
V: TRBV2
J: TRBJ2-7
size: many

CDR3: CASSWTGQGAVGTF
DNA: TGTGCCAGCAGCTGGACGGGACAGGGGGCTGTGGGGACCTTC
D: TRBD1
V: TRBV5-5
J: TRBJ1-2
size: once

CDR3: CAISRLAGQETQYF
DNA: TGTGCCATCAGCCGACTAGCGGGGCAAGAGACCCAGTACTTC
D: TRBD2
V: TRBV10-3
J: TRBJ2-5
size: -

CDR3: CASSNLDRVTDTQYF
DNA: TGTGCCAGCAGCAACCTGGACAGGGTCACAGATACGCAGTATTTT
D: TRBD1
V: TRBV7-9
J: TRBJ2-3
size: -

CDR3: CASSYGRNVENQPQHF
DNA: TGTGCCAGCAGTTACGGGCGGAACGTGGAGAATCAGCCCCAGCATTTT
D: -
V: TRBV6-5
J: TRBJ1-5
size: few